The 7 T cell receptor beta chains reported below all come from one sample, sequenced in a study of tumor-infiltrating lymphocytes in primary liver carcinoma. Total RNA amounting to roughly 480 ng was the source from which TCR beta cDNA was made with a constant-region primer. Employing slightly modified ARM-PCR, three nested multiplex PCR rounds were run, and these gave rise to the TCR beta libraries. PCR rounds one and two used TRBV1-TRBV30 forward primers with a C-beta reverse primer for 10 cycles each. Each CDR3 protein is one row after TCRdb ran MiXCR on the multiplex PCR reads. The sample contains 300,000 to 350,000 distinct CDR3 sequences, more than 55% of which appear only once. The blood RNA (from unsorted whole blood) was obtained, and germline DNA was also extracted. The sequenced sample was peripheral blood. All receptors derive from a woman aged 25-40 years with primary liver carcinoma and hepatitis B virus infection.

A remark on this clonotype: One junction end disagrees with the germline gene, perhaps due to a read error. The chain has TRBV6-2 or TRBV6-3 and TRBJ2-1; perhaps D is TRBD1 or TRBD2 (6 bases each). Germline-derived CDR1 and CDR2 are MNHEY and SVGEGT. The CDR3 spans 16 residues. The CDR3 coding sequence is TGTGCCAGCAGTCACCCTTTCGGGGGCAGGGTCTATGAGCAGGTCTTC. This encodes CASSHPFGGRVYEQVF.

This chain links TRBV30 with TRBJ2-1, with 8 bases identical to TRBD2. The CDR3 loop spans 14 amino acids. Per the germline V gene, CDR1 is GTSNPN and CDR2 is SVGIG (reference sequence). Unmatched junction bases numbered 14, after V lost 7 bases and J lost 9 bases. Written as DNA, the CDR3 is TGTGCCTTGAGACTAAGCGGGAGTGGGAGTGAGCAGTTCTTC. Its translation: CALRLSGSGSEQFF.

The chain links TRBV6-2 or TRBV6-3 to TRBJ1-4; D is unclear. In germline, CDR1 is MNHEY, CDR2 SVGEGT. Trimming left V 6 bases short and J 4 bases short, with 15 bases between. The CDR3 totals 15 residues. CDR3 sequence reads: CASRTGVRSNEKLFF. The CDR3 coding sequence is TGTGCCAGCAGAACGGGAGTAAGGAGTAATGAAAAACTGTTTTTT.

This clonotype was recorded at least ten times. The chain recombines TRBV4-1 with TRBJ2-4; 9 bases align to TRBD1. The junction had 9 bases not matched to a gene; V was cut back by 2 bases and J by 4 bases. The CDR3 length is 17 residues. In germline, CDR1 is MGHRA, CDR2 YSYEKL. This CDR3 is CASSQSSGQGRKNIQYF. As DNA, the CDR3 is TGCGCCAGCAGCCAATCTAGTGGACAGGGGAGGAAAAACATTCAGTACTTC.

The chain employs TRBV7-8 and TRBJ2-5; D remains unclear. The germline V gene encodes CDR1 SGHVS and CDR2 FQNEAQ. The CDR3 runs 13 residues. Trimming cost V 2 bases and J 5 bases, with 9 bases left between them. The CDR3 here is CASSLIRLETQYF. DNA for the CDR3: TGTGCCAGCAGCTTAATACGCTTGGAGACCCAGTACTTC.

The V call is TRBV10-3, the J call TRBJ2-1; the match to TRBD2 covers 11 bases. Losses at the gene ends were 6 bases for V and 8 bases for J; bases not matched to a gene: 9. The germline V gene has CDR1 ENHRY and CDR2 SYGVKD. CDR3 length: 15 residues. CDR3 in amino acids: CAISLTSGNYDEQFF. CDR3 nucleotide sequence: TGTGCCATCAGCCTGACTAGCGGGAATTATGATGAGCAGTTCTTC.

A word on this clonotype: Germline and junction disagree at one end, which may indicate a read error. This chain links TRBV28 with TRBJ2-2, with 7 bases fitting TRBD1. The CDR3 is made up of 14 amino acids. Germline V gene sequence: CDR1 MDHEN, CDR2 SYDVKM. The CDR3 sequence: CASSLQGFTGELSF. CDR3 sequence (DNA): TGTGCCAGCAGTCTACAGGGGTTCACCGGGGAGCTGTCTTTT.